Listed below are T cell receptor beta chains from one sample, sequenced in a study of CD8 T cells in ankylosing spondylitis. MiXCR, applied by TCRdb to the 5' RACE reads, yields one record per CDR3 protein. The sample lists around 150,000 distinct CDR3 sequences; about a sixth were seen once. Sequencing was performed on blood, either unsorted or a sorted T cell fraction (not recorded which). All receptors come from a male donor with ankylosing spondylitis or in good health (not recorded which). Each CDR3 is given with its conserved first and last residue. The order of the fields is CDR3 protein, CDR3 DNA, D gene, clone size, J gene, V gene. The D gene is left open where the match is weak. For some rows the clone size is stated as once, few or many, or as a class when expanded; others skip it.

CDR3aa: CASHPGPVETQYF
CDR3nt: TGTGCCAGCCACCCAGGACCTGTTGAGACCCAGTACTTC
d_gene: NA
abundance: many
j_gene: TRBJ2-5
v_gene: TRBV7-8

CDR3aa: CSARDLLRQVIYEQYF
CDR3nt: TGCAGTGCTAGAGATCTGTTGCGACAGGTGATCTACGAGCAGTACTTC
d_gene: NA
abundance: many
j_gene: TRBJ2-7
v_gene: TRBV20-1

CDR3aa: CSVERLTDTQYF
CDR3nt: TGCAGCGTTGAACGGCTCACAGATACGCAGTATTTT
d_gene: NA
abundance: many
j_gene: TRBJ2-3
v_gene: TRBV29-1

CDR3aa: CASISPGLAGLETQYF
CDR3nt: TGTGCCAGCATTAGCCCCGGGCTAGCGGGATTGGAGACCCAGTACTTC
d_gene: TRBD2
abundance: few
j_gene: TRBJ2-5
v_gene: TRBV28

CDR3aa: CSAVGQGIHYGYTF
CDR3nt: TGCAGTGCTGTAGGACAGGGTATCCACTATGGCTACACCTTC
d_gene: TRBD1
abundance: few
j_gene: TRBJ1-2
v_gene: TRBV20-1

CDR3aa: CASSLPGSTDTQYF
CDR3nt: TGCGCCAGCAGCTTGCCCGGAAGCACAGATACGCAGTATTTT
d_gene: NA
abundance: many
j_gene: TRBJ2-3
v_gene: TRBV5-1

CDR3aa: CASSHEPTSGRGYNEQFF
CDR3nt: TGTGCCAGCAGTCATGAGCCGACTAGCGGGAGGGGCTACAATGAGCAGTTCTTC
d_gene: TRBD2
abundance: few
j_gene: TRBJ2-1
v_gene: TRBV12-3/TRBV12-4

CDR3aa: CASSPPRGTWNTEAFF
CDR3nt: TGTGCCAGCAGCCCGCCGAGGGGGACGTGGAACACTGAAGCTTTCTTT
d_gene: NA
abundance: NA
j_gene: TRBJ1-1
v_gene: TRBV7-2

CDR3aa: CASSLATGSPLHF
CDR3nt: TGTGCCAGCAGCTTAGCAACGGGTTCACCCCTCCACTTT
d_gene: NA
abundance: NA
j_gene: TRBJ1-6
v_gene: TRBV7-9

CDR3aa: CASSFRLGYGYTF
CDR3nt: TGTGCCAGCAGTTTTAGGTTGGGCTATGGCTACACCTTC
d_gene: NA
abundance: NA
j_gene: TRBJ1-2
v_gene: TRBV12-3/TRBV12-4

CDR3aa: CAWSVSRLSYEQYF
CDR3nt: TGTGCCTGGAGTGTAAGCAGGCTTAGCTACGAGCAGTACTTC
d_gene: NA
abundance: NA
j_gene: TRBJ2-7
v_gene: TRBV30

CDR3aa: CASSPQGDEQFF
CDR3nt: TGCGCCAGCAGTCCTCAGGGAGATGAGCAGTTCTTC
d_gene: NA
abundance: NA
j_gene: TRBJ2-1
v_gene: TRBV23-1

CDR3aa: CASSFSGQGVGEQFF
CDR3nt: TGTGCCAGCAGTTTTTCGGGACAGGGGGTAGGTGAGCAGTTCTTC
d_gene: TRBD1
abundance: many
j_gene: TRBJ2-1
v_gene: TRBV28

CDR3aa: CASSLGTEYNEQFF
CDR3nt: TGTGCCAGCAGCTTAGGCACTGAGTACAATGAGCAGTTCTTC
d_gene: NA
abundance: NA
j_gene: TRBJ2-1
v_gene: TRBV7-2

CDR3aa: CATKGTAQETQYF
CDR3nt: TGTGCCACCAAGGGTACAGCCCAAGAGACCCAGTACTTC
d_gene: NA
abundance: NA
j_gene: TRBJ2-5
v_gene: TRBV2

CDR3aa: CASRKSQGNTGELFF
CDR3nt: TGTGCCAGCAGAAAGTCGCAGGGGAACACCGGGGAGCTGTTTTTT
d_gene: NA
abundance: few
j_gene: TRBJ2-2
v_gene: TRBV27

CDR3aa: CSVELLDEQYF
CDR3nt: TGCAGCGTTGAACTTTTAGACGAGCAGTACTTC
d_gene: NA
abundance: NA
j_gene: TRBJ2-7
v_gene: TRBV29-1

CDR3aa: CASSLKLAGKTGELFF
CDR3nt: TGCGCCAGCAGCCTAAAACTAGCGGGAAAGACCGGGGAGCTGTTTTTT
d_gene: TRBD2
abundance: NA
j_gene: TRBJ2-2
v_gene: TRBV5-1

CDR3aa: CASRDRTLNNEKLFF
CDR3nt: TGTGCCAGCAGGGACCGGACCTTGAATAATGAAAAACTGTTTTTT
d_gene: NA
abundance: few
j_gene: TRBJ1-4
v_gene: TRBV12-3/TRBV12-4

CDR3aa: CASSQPAAETQYF
CDR3nt: TGTGCCAGCAGTCAGCCCGCGGCCGAGACCCAGTACTTC
d_gene: NA
abundance: few
j_gene: TRBJ2-5
v_gene: TRBV25-1

CDR3aa: CASSADSDNSPLHF
CDR3nt: TGTGCCAGCAGCGCGGACAGTGATAATTCACCCCTCCACTTT
d_gene: NA
abundance: few
j_gene: TRBJ1-6
v_gene: TRBV7-9

CDR3aa: CASRIQNAQYF
CDR3nt: TGTGCAAGTCGCATACAGAATGCGCAGTATTTT
d_gene: NA
abundance: NA
j_gene: TRBJ2-3
v_gene: TRBV12-2